This TCR beta chain was captured in a study of OX40 agonist ivuxolimab in advanced cancers. Looking at the study overall: The patients got ivuxolimab, which is an agonistic anti-OX40 (CD134) antibody. Three patients, one with hepatocellular carcinoma and two with cutaneous melanoma, achieved partial responses. Findings and limits, study-wide: Relative to CD4+, CD8+ T cells held more expanded clones on average. Antigen specificity of clonally expanded peripheral T cells was not established.

In regard to this clone: No antigen is known for it. Relative to the germline gene, one junction end is altered; a read error may explain this.

Method: immunoSEQ multiplex PCR; TCRdb's copy keeps in-frame clones and lacks some. This table holds over 15,000 clones, roughly 72% found once. The CDR3 is 22 residues long. Germline CDR1 is LGHNA and CDR2 is YSLEER. This clonotype was sampled from an adult with an advanced solid tumor such as melanoma, head and neck, liver or kidney cancer. V is TRBV4-3 and J is TRBJ1-1; the D gene is possibly TRBD1 (6 bases). The sequenced sample was CD4+ or CD8+ T cells sorted from blood, obtained in a trial of the OX40 agonist ivuxolimab. In DNA form, the CDR3 reads TGCGCCAACAGCCAAGATCGAGTCCCGCGGGGGGCGCAGGGTATTGGGTTTACTGAAGCTTTCTTT. Protein sequence: CANSQDRVPRGAQGIGFTEAFF.